Shown below are 18 T cell receptor beta chains from a single sample sequenced in a study of cytomegalovirus exposure and HLA in healthy donors. The PCR had 60 Vbeta and 13 Jbeta primers. TCRdb's table, derived via immunoSEQ multiplex PCR, lists solely in-frame clones and lacks some. The data show 200,000 to 250,000 clones, with just under 85% seen just once and approximately 0.5% held by the top ten. Sequences were obtained from PBMCs. Every receptor here comes from a woman between 40 and 55 years old in good health and CMV-seronegative.

V usage is TRBV7-2 and J usage is TRBJ2-7; TRBD1 aligns across 10 bases. This CDR3 spans 14 amino acids. Germline V CDR1 and CDR2: SGHTA, FQGNSA. Trimming cost V 5 bases and J 4 bases; bases outside gene matches: 5. The CDR3 nucleotides are TGTGCCAGCAGCCGGGACAGGGGATCGTACGAGCAGTACTTC. Amino acid sequence: CASSRDRGSYEQYF. Filled out from reference TRBV7-2 and TRBJ2-7, the complete variable domain reads GAGVSQSPSNKVTEKGKDVELRCDPISGHTALYWYRQSLGQGLEFLIYFQGNSAPDKSGLPSDRFSAERTGGSVSTLTIQRTQQEDSAVYLCASSRDRGSYEQYFGPGTRLTVT.

This chain connects TRBV15 to TRBJ1-3; D call uncertain. Germline lookup yields CDR1 LNHNV and CDR2 YYDKDF (reference sequence). The CDR3 covers 15 residues. Deletions cut 1 base from V and 0 bases from J, with 7 bases between. CDR3 amino acids: CATSRGTISGNTIYF. CDR3 coding DNA: TGTGCCACCAGCAGAGGGACTATCTCTGGAAACACCATATATTTT.

This chain uses TRBV6-6 with TRBJ1-2; TRBD1 aligns across 9 bases. CDR1 is MNHNY, CDR2 SVGAGI, per germline (reference sequence). V trimming: 2 bases; J trimming: 4 bases; junction bases outside the gene matches: 2. This CDR3 spans 14 amino acids. The CDR3 protein is CASSYTDRGYGYTF. In DNA form, the CDR3 reads TGTGCCAGCAGTTACACGGACAGGGGCTATGGCTACACCTTC.

The chain joins TRBV10-3 to TRBJ1-3; D not certain. CDR3 size: 17 residues. Trimming removed 4 bases from V and 2 bases from J, with 18 bases in between. CDR1 and CDR2 (germline): ENHRY, SYGVKD. The CDR3: CAISGTRRGEAGNTIYF. CDR3 in DNA: TGTGCCATCAGTGGAACGCGCCGCGGTGAGGCTGGAAACACCATATATTTT.

V is TRBV7-2 and J is TRBJ1-6; 7 bases align to TRBD1. The CDR3 consists of 14 residues. Trimming at V came to 5 bases and at J to 5 bases, leaving 3 bases not matched to a gene. CDR1 is SGHTA, CDR2 FQGNSA, per germline. The CDR3 coding sequence is TGTGCCAGCAGCCCGGACAGGAATAATTCACCCCTCCACTTT. Amino acids: CASSPDRNNSPLHF.

The chain uses TRBV18 and TRBJ2-3, with TRBD1 matching over 7 bases. Per the germline V gene, CDR1 is KGHSH and CDR2 is LQKENI. The V and J ends lost 3 bases and 3 bases, in that order; junction bases with no gene match: 3. CDR3 length equals 14 residues. Here the CDR3 reads CASSPTGWTDTQYF. The CDR3 DNA reads TGTGCCAGCTCACCGACAGGGTGGACAGATACGCAGTATTTT.

The chain combines TRBV5-3 with TRBJ2-4, with D possibly being TRBD2 (5 bases). TRBV5-3 is an ORF for which the function is uncertain. V lost 3 bases, J lost 0 bases, and 16 bases lay in between. The CDR3 consists of 17 residues. The CDR3 spells CARSYEGVRLAKNIQYF. In DNA form, the CDR3 reads TGTGCCAGAAGCTATGAGGGCGTCAGGTTAGCCAAAAACATTCAGTACTTC.

This sequence joins TRBV12-5 and TRBJ1-2; tentative D call: TRBD1 (6 bases). The V and J ends lost 0 bases and 6 bases respectively, with 11 bases between them. CDR3 length: 14 residues. Looked up from germline, CDR1 is LGHNT and CDR2 is FRNRAP. The CDR3 here is CASGLVHRAHGYTF. The CDR3 DNA follows: TGTGCTAGTGGTTTGGTACACAGGGCCCATGGCTACACCTTC.

The chain recombines TRBV27 with TRBJ2-7; D is perhaps TRBD1 (6 bases). V shed 0 bases and J shed 3 bases, with 9 bases lying between them. CDR3 length: 14 amino acids. Germline lookup yields CDR1 MNHEY and CDR2 SMNVEV (reference sequence). CDR3 DNA sequence: TGTGCCAGCAGTTTATCGATGGACAGCTACGAGCAGTACTTC. This translates into CASSLSMDSYEQYF.

This sequence joins TRBV7-9 and TRBJ1-5; maybe TRBD1 (5 bases). CDR1 SEHNR and CDR2 FQNEAQ come from the germline V gene (reference sequence). V was pared by 0 bases and J by 2 bases, with 8 bases between. This CDR3 contains 15 residues. The CDR3 nucleotides are TGTGCCAGCAGCTTAGCCAGGGAGGGCAATCAGCCCCAGCATTTT. This codes for CASSLAREGNQPQHF.

The CDR3 spells CASSQGHQGSYEQYF. CDR3 in DNA: TGCGCCAGCAGCCAAGGGCACCAGGGAAGCTACGAGCAGTACTTC. This sequence joins TRBV4-3 and TRBJ2-7; D is possibly TRBD1 (5 bases). The germline V gene has CDR1 LGHNA and CDR2 YSLEER. V lost 1 base to trimming and J lost 3 bases, with 13 bases between them. The CDR3 extends over 15 amino acids.

The gene calls are TRBV4-1 and TRBJ1-2; 12 bases align to TRBD1. J lost 6 bases, V lost 4 bases, and 12 bases had no gene match. The CDR3 extends over 17 amino acids. Germline V gives CDR1 MGHRA, CDR2 YSYEKL. CDR3 in amino acids: CASSPSRDRGRKNGYTF. The CDR3 DNA reads TGCGCCAGCAGCCCGTCCCGGGACAGGGGGCGAAAGAATGGCTACACCTTC.

The CDR3 here is CASSVGQESPLHF. CDR3 nucleotide sequence: TGTGCCAGCAGCGTTGGGCAAGAATCACCCCTCCACTTT. The gene calls are TRBV9 and TRBJ1-6; D is undetermined. Germline assignment: CDR1 SGDLS and CDR2 YYNGEE. This CDR3 region has 13 residues. Trimming left V 2 bases short and J 10 bases short, with 10 bases between.

The chain recombines TRBV28 with TRBJ2-3, with 7 nucleotides matching TRBD2. The CDR3 length is 17 residues. The germline V gene encodes CDR1 MDHEN and CDR2 SYDVKM. J was trimmed by 0 bases and V by 4 bases; bases with no gene match: 10. CDR3: CASSSLGAGVSTDTQYF. Written as DNA, the CDR3 is TGTGCCAGCAGTTCTCTTGGGGCGGGAGTTAGCACAGATACGCAGTATTTT.

In the case of this clone: Additional DNA sequences in this sample encode the identical CDR3. The rearrangement links TRBV18 to TRBJ1-4; the D is unclear. The CDR3 runs to 13 residues. Per germline, CDR1 KGHSH and CDR2 LQKENI. The germline V and J ends were trimmed by 3 bases and 8 bases, with 10 bases remaining between them. CDR3 sequence (DNA): TGTGCCAGCTCACCGCCTTCGGGGGAAAAACTGTTTTTT. Translated, it gives CASSPPSGEKLFF.

This chain joins TRBV27 and TRBJ1-2; D not certain. The CDR3 has 13 residues. Deletions cut 8 bases from V and 3 bases from J, with 13 bases between. Germline CDR1 reads MNHEY; CDR2 reads SMNVEV (reference sequence). CDR3 in DNA: TGTGCCAGCTCGGCAGGCAGATACTATGGCTACACCTTC. Its protein product is CASSAGRYYGYTF.

This chain connects TRBV2 to TRBJ2-2; D uncertain. The CDR3 has 11 residues. CDR1 and CDR2 (germline): SNHLY, FYNNEI. Deletions cut 8 bases from V and 2 bases from J, with 3 bases between. Here the CDR3 DNA reads TGTGCCAGCTCTAACACCGGGGAGCTGTTTTTT. Protein sequence: CASSNTGELFF.

This sequence joins TRBV19 and TRBJ1-1; a weak D match, TRBD1 (5 bases). Looked up from germline, CDR1 is LNHDA and CDR2 is SQIVND (reference sequence). This CDR3 has 14 residues. V was shortened by 5 bases and J by 5 bases, with 15 bases between the two germline ends. The CDR3 region is CASSARGRGTEAFF. The CDR3 nucleotides read TGTGCCAGTAGTGCCCGGGGCCGGGGGACTGAAGCTTTCTTT.